These T cell receptor beta chains were read from a single sample in a study of metastatic and nonmetastatic thyroid tumors. TCRdb re-analyzed the PCR reads using MiXCR. Counted here are around 64,000 clones, 4% to 5% occurring once; the ten biggest clones make up 20% to 25%. The sequenced material came from blood. The receptors were sampled from a female donor with papillary thyroid cancer or a benign thyroid nodule (not recorded which). Some clones in this sample may be carry-over from other donors' samples. Both conserved end residues are part of each CDR3. Each record gives: CDR3 length, D gene, clone size, V gene, J gene, CDR3 protein, CDR3 DNA. D genes are given only for firm matches. The size of a clone is reported for some rows only, either as once, few or many, or as a class for expanded clones.

CDR3 length: 13; D gene: TRBD1; clone size: many; V gene: TRBV3-1; J gene: TRBJ1-2; CDR3 protein: CASSQQGAVGYTF; CDR3 DNA: TGTGCCAGCAGCCAACAGGGGGCGGTTGGCTACACCTTC
CDR3 length: 12; D gene: TRBD1; clone size: many; V gene: TRBV5-1; J gene: TRBJ2-1; CDR3 protein: CASSLEGQGPFF; CDR3 DNA: TGCGCCAGCAGCTTGGAGGGACAGGGACCGTTCTTC
CDR3 length: 19; D gene: NA; clone size: NA; V gene: TRBV30; J gene: TRBJ1-5; CDR3 protein: CAWSTGSYILPNSNQPQHF; CDR3 DNA: TGTGCCTGGAGTACCGGGAGTTATATTCTTCCCAATAGCAATCAGCCCCAGCATTTT
CDR3 length: 14; D gene: NA; clone size: many; V gene: TRBV24-1; J gene: TRBJ2-2; CDR3 protein: CATSDLADTGELFF; CDR3 DNA: TGTGCCACCAGTGATTTAGCCGACACCGGGGAGCTGTTTTTT
CDR3 length: 15; D gene: NA; clone size: many; V gene: TRBV4-1; J gene: TRBJ2-7; CDR3 protein: CASSQGETGVYEQYF; CDR3 DNA: TGCGCCAGCAGCCAAGGAGAAACGGGAGTTTACGAGCAGTACTTC
CDR3 length: 15; D gene: TRBD1; clone size: many; V gene: TRBV20-1; J gene: TRBJ1-5; CDR3 protein: CSARQLGTDNQPQHF; CDR3 DNA: TGCAGTGCTAGGCAACTAGGGACAGACAATCAGCCCCAGCATTTT
CDR3 length: 15; D gene: NA; clone size: many; V gene: TRBV3-1; J gene: TRBJ2-7; CDR3 protein: CASSLRRDSSYEQYF; CDR3 DNA: TGTGCCAGCAGCCTTCGGCGGGACTCCTCCTACGAGCAGTACTTC
CDR3 length: 14; D gene: NA; clone size: many; V gene: TRBV2; J gene: TRBJ1-2; CDR3 protein: CASSYRQANYGYTF; CDR3 DNA: TGTGCCAGCAGTTACCGACAGGCCAACTATGGCTACACCTTC
CDR3 length: 12; D gene: NA; clone size: few; V gene: TRBV6-2/TRBV6-3; J gene: TRBJ2-7; CDR3 protein: CASSAQRAEQYF; CDR3 DNA: TGTGCCAGCAGTGCGCAGAGGGCCGAGCAGTACTTC
CDR3 length: 15; D gene: NA; clone size: few; V gene: TRBV5-1; J gene: TRBJ2-3; CDR3 protein: CASSLYTGGTDTQYF; CDR3 DNA: TGCGCCAGTAGCTTGTATACGGGCGGCACAGATACGCAGTATTTT
CDR3 length: 12; D gene: NA; clone size: medium-sized; V gene: TRBV11-2; J gene: TRBJ1-2; CDR3 protein: CASSLYSSGYTF; CDR3 DNA: TGTGCCAGCAGCTTATATTCTTCGGGCTACACCTTC
CDR3 length: 14; D gene: TRBD1; clone size: many; V gene: TRBV7-2; J gene: TRBJ2-3; CDR3 protein: CASTKQGSTDTQYF; CDR3 DNA: TGTGCCAGCACTAAACAGGGGAGCACAGATACGCAGTATTTT
CDR3 length: 15; D gene: TRBD1; clone size: NA; V gene: TRBV6-1; J gene: TRBJ1-2; CDR3 protein: CASSRRDRGNYGYTF; CDR3 DNA: TGTGCCAGCAGTCGACGGGACAGGGGAAACTATGGCTACACCTTC
CDR3 length: 17; D gene: TRBD2; clone size: few; V gene: TRBV19; J gene: TRBJ2-1; CDR3 protein: CAGSPGTSGRIHNEQFF; CDR3 DNA: TGTGCCGGTAGCCCCGGGACTAGCGGGAGGATACACAATGAGCAGTTCTTC
CDR3 length: 15; D gene: NA; clone size: many; V gene: TRBV28; J gene: TRBJ1-1; CDR3 protein: CASSFPGPVKTEAFF; CDR3 DNA: TGTGCCAGCAGTTTCCCGGGACCGGTCAAAACTGAAGCTTTCTTT
CDR3 length: 15; D gene: TRBD1; clone size: many; V gene: TRBV24-1; J gene: TRBJ2-2; CDR3 protein: CATENTGGPTGELFF; CDR3 DNA: TGTGCCACCGAGAATACAGGGGGACCGACCGGGGAGCTGTTTTTT
CDR3 length: 13; D gene: NA; clone size: few; V gene: TRBV5-1; J gene: TRBJ2-1; CDR3 protein: CASQLEGVDEQFF; CDR3 DNA: TGCGCCAGCCAGCTGGAGGGGGTGGATGAGCAGTTCTTC
CDR3 length: 15; D gene: NA; clone size: many; V gene: TRBV7-9; J gene: TRBJ1-4; CDR3 protein: CASSLDPLANEKLFF; CDR3 DNA: TGTGCCAGCAGCTTAGATCCCTTAGCTAATGAAAAACTGTTTTTT
CDR3 length: 11; D gene: NA; clone size: many; V gene: TRBV2; J gene: TRBJ1-5; CDR3 protein: CATGRGQPQHF; CDR3 DNA: TGTGCCACCGGCCGGGGTCAGCCCCAGCATTTT
CDR3 length: 18; D gene: TRBD1; clone size: many; V gene: TRBV11-2; J gene: TRBJ2-7; CDR3 protein: CASSATYVSGQGTYEQYF; CDR3 DNA: TGTGCCAGCAGCGCCACGTACGTGTCCGGACAGGGGACCTACGAGCAGTACTTC
CDR3 length: 13; D gene: NA; clone size: few; V gene: TRBV6-1; J gene: TRBJ1-1; CDR3 protein: CASSEALGTEAFF; CDR3 DNA: TGTGCCAGCAGTGAAGCCTTGGGCACTGAAGCTTTCTTT
CDR3 length: 15; D gene: NA; clone size: NA; V gene: TRBV5-5; J gene: TRBJ2-1; CDR3 protein: CASSLVTGSYNEQFF; CDR3 DNA: TGTGCCAGCAGCTTGGTTACAGGCTCCTACAATGAGCAGTTCTTC
CDR3 length: 18; D gene: NA; clone size: few; V gene: TRBV19; J gene: TRBJ1-1; CDR3 protein: CASSIVRAVRPGGVEAFF; CDR3 DNA: TGTGCCAGTAGTATAGTTCGGGCAGTCCGACCAGGAGGGGTTGAAGCTTTCTTT
CDR3 length: 13; D gene: NA; clone size: many; V gene: TRBV18; J gene: TRBJ1-1; CDR3 protein: CASSRTGNTEAFF; CDR3 DNA: TGTGCCAGCTCAAGGACGGGGAACACTGAAGCTTTCTTT
CDR3 length: 16; D gene: TRBD2; clone size: NA; V gene: TRBV6-2/TRBV6-3; J gene: TRBJ2-1; CDR3 protein: CASSYSGTSRHNEKFF; CDR3 DNA: TGTGCCAGCAGTTATTCCGGGACTAGTAGGCACAATGAGAAATTCTTC
CDR3 length: 12; D gene: NA; clone size: few; V gene: TRBV12-3/TRBV12-4; J gene: TRBJ1-2; CDR3 protein: CASSSDGSGYTF; CDR3 DNA: TGTGCCAGCAGTTCCGACGGGTCTGGCTACACCTTC
CDR3 length: 14; D gene: NA; clone size: many; V gene: TRBV27; J gene: TRBJ1-2; CDR3 protein: CASSFGRTNYGYTF; CDR3 DNA: TGTGCCAGCAGTTTTGGGAGGACTAACTATGGCTACACCTTC